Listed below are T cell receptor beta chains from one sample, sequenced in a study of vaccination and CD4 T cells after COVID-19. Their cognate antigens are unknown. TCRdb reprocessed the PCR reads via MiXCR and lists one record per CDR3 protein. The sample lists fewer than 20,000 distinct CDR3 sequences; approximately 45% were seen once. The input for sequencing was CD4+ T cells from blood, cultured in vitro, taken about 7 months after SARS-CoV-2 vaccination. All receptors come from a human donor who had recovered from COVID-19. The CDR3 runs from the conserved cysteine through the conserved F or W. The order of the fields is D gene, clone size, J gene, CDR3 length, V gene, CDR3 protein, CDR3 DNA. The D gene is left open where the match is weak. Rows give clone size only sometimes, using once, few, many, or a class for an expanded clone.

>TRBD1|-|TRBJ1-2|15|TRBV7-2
CASTFRGQGANGYTF
TGTGCCAGCACCTTTAGGGGACAGGGTGCGAATGGCTACACCTTC
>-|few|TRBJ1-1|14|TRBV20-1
CSARLAGARTEAFF
TGCAGTGCTAGACTGGCAGGGGCTCGAACTGAAGCTTTCTTT
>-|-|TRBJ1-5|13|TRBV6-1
CASSEGPGQPQHF
TGTGCCAGCAGTGAAGGACCGGGTCAGCCCCAGCATTTT
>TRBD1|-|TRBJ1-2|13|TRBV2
CASSALQGEGYTF
TGTGCCAGCAGTGCCCTTCAGGGGGAGGGCTACACCTTC
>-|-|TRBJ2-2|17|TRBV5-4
CASSPDGQAANTGELFF
TGTGCCAGCAGCCCGGATGGCCAAGCGGCGAACACCGGGGAGCTGTTTTTT
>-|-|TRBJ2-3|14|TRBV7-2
CASSLFRGTDTQYF
TGTGCCAGCAGCTTATTTAGGGGGACAGATACGCAGTATTTT
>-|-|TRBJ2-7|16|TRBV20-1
CSARDIGASSTYEQYF
TGCAGTGCTAGAGATATAGGGGCTAGCAGTACCTACGAGCAGTACTTC
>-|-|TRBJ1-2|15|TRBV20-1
CSARVSRDFNYGYTF
TGCAGTGCTAGAGTCTCCAGGGATTTTAACTATGGCTACACCTTC
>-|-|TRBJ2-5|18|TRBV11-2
CASSSQGGYFAGGRTQYF
TGTGCCAGCAGCTCACAGGGGGGGTATTTTGCGGGGGGGCGGACCCAGTACTTC
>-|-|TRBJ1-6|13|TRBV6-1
CASSEEGGSPLHF
TGTGCCAGCAGTGAAGAGGGGGGCTCACCCCTCCACTTT
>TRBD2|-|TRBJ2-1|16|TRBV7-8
CASSSTSGGPYNEQFF
TGTGCCAGCAGCTCTACTAGCGGGGGACCCTACAATGAGCAGTTCTTC
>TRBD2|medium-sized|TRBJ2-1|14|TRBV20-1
CSAGLAERYNEQFF
TGCAGTGCTGGACTAGCGGAACGATACAATGAGCAGTTCTTC
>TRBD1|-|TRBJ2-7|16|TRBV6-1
CASSKRPGQGPYEQYF
TGTGCCAGCAGTAAACGGCCGGGACAGGGCCCCTACGAGCAGTACTTC
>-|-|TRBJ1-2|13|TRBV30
CAWSIGRGYGYTF
TGTGCCTGGAGTATCGGACGGGGCTATGGCTACACCTTC
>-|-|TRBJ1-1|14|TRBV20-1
CSARPGTVNTEAFF
TGCAGTGCCCGCCCAGGGACCGTGAACACTGAAGCTTTCTTT
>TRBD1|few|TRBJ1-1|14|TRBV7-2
CASRLGQGYTEAFF
TGTGCCAGCAGATTGGGACAGGGGTACACTGAAGCTTTCTTT
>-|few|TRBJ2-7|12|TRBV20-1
CSASGGRGEQYF
TGCAGTGCTAGTGGTGGACGGGGGGAGCAGTACTTC
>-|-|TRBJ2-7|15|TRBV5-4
CASSSGTQSSYEQYF
TGTGCCAGCAGCTCTGGGACGCAGAGCTCCTACGAGCAGTACTTC
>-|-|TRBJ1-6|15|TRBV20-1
CSARPAGSYNSPLHF
TGCAGTGCTAGACCCGCCGGATCCTATAATTCACCCCTCCACTTT
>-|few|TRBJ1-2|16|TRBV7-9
CASSRPAGGTHGGYTF
TGTGCCAGCAGCCGCCCCGCAGGAGGGACCCACGGGGGCTACACCTTC
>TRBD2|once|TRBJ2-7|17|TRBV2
CASSSRWGGSNSYEQYF
TGTGCCAGCAGTTCTAGGTGGGGGGGGTCCAACTCCTACGAGCAGTACTTC
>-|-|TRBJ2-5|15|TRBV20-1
CSARGEKAAQETQYF
TGCAGTGCTAGAGGGGAGAAAGCGGCCCAAGAGACCCAGTACTTC
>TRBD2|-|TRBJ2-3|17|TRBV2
CASSEAWLAGSTDTQYF
TGTGCCAGCAGTGAAGCCTGGCTAGCGGGAAGCACAGATACGCAGTATTTT
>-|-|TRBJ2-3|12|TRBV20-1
CSASGTGDTQYF
TGCAGTGCTAGCGGGACGGGAGATACGCAGTATTTT
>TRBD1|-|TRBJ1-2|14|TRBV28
CASSLGTAPYGYTF
TGTGCCAGCAGTTTAGGGACAGCACCCTATGGCTACACCTTC
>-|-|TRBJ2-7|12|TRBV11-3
CASSNNNYEQYF
TGTGCCAGCAGCAACAATAACTACGAGCAGTACTTC
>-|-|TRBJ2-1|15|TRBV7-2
CASSIDPISYNEQFF
TGTGCCAGCAGTATAGACCCAATCTCCTACAATGAGCAGTTCTTC
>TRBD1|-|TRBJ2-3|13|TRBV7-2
CASSNDRAGTQYF
TGTGCCAGCAGCAACGACAGGGCTGGTACGCAGTATTTT
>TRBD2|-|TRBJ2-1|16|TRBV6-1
CASSSVAGTNYNEQFF
TGTGCCAGCAGCTCCGTAGCGGGGACTAACTACAATGAGCAGTTCTTC
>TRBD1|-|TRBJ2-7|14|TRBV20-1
CSARGGQGSYEQYF
TGCAGTGCTAGGGGCGGACAGGGCTCCTACGAGCAGTACTTC
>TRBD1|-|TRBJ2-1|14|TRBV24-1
CATSDFRRTGEQFF
TGTGCCACCAGTGATTTTCGGCGGACAGGGGAGCAGTTCTTC
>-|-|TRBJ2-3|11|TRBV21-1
CASSSTDTQYF
TGTGCCAGCAGTAGCACAGATACGCAGTATTTT
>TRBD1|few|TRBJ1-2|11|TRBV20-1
CGGTGNYGYTF
TGCGGGGGGACAGGGAACTATGGCTACACCTTC
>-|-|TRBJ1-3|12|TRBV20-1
CSAKYSGNTIYF
TGCAGTGCTAAGTACTCTGGAAACACCATATATTTT
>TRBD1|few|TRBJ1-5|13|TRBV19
CASTGQGYQPQHF
TGTGCCAGTACGGGACAGGGGTATCAGCCCCAGCATTTT
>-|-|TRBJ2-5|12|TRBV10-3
CAIRGGEETQYF
TGTGCCATCAGAGGAGGAGAGGAGACCCAGTACTTC
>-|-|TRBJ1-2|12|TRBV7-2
CASSLGGYGYTF
TGTGCCAGCAGCTTAGGGGGTTATGGCTACACCTTC
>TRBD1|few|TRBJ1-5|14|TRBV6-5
CASSYGQGGQPQHF
TGTGCCAGCAGTTACGGTCAGGGGGGTCAGCCCCAGCATTTT
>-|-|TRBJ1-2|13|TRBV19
CASKSRLFYGYTF
TGTGCCAGCAAGTCCAGACTTTTCTATGGCTACACCTTC
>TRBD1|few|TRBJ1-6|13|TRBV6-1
CASSPSDRALLHF
TGTGCCAGCAGTCCATCCGACAGGGCACTCCTCCACTTT
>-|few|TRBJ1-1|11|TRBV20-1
CSAAEVLEAFF
TGCAGTGCTGCAGAGGTCCTTGAAGCTTTCTTT
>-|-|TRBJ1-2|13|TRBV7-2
CASSLGRNYGYTF
TGTGCCAGCAGCTTAGGGCGGAACTATGGCTACACCTTC
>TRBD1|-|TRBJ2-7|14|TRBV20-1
CSAREGTGGYEQYF
TGCAGTGCTAGAGAAGGGACAGGGGGCTACGAGCAGTACTTC
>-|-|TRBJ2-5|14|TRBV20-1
CSASTNLDQETQYF
TGCAGTGCTAGCACAAACCTCGACCAAGAGACCCAGTACTTC
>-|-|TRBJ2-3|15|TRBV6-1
CASSEPGRGTDTQYF
TGTGCCAGCAGTGAACCGGGACGAGGCACAGATACGCAGTATTTT
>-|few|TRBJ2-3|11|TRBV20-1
CSQRAGDTQYF
TGCAGCCAACGTGCCGGGGATACGCAGTATTTT
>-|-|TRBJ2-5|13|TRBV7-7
CASSSRTGETQYF
TGTGCTAGCAGCTCGAGGACGGGAGAGACCCAGTACTTC
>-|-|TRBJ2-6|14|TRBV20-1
CSARARTGANVLTF
TGCAGTGCTAGAGCCAGAACTGGGGCCAACGTCCTGACTTTC
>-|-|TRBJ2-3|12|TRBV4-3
CASSQDSNTQYF
TGCGCCAGCAGCCAAGATAGCAACACGCAGTATTTT
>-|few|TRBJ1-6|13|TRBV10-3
CAIRGSFNSPLHF
TGTGCCATCAGGGGCAGCTTTAATTCACCCCTCCACTTT
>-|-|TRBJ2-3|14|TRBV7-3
CASSPRGMADTQYF
TGTGCCAGCAGCCCCAGGGGAATGGCAGATACGCAGTATTTT
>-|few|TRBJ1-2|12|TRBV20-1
CSGSQGSRGYTF
TGCAGTGGCAGTCAGGGTTCGCGGGGCTACACCTTC
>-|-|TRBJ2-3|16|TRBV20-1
CSARSPLGVGTDTQYF
TGCAGTGCTAGATCTCCGTTGGGGGTGGGGACAGATACGCAGTATTTT
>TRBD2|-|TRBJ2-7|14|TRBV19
CASRIAGGAGEQYF
TGTGCCAGTCGTATAGCGGGAGGGGCGGGGGAGCAGTACTTC
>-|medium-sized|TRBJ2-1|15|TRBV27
CASSLSGDGYNEQFF
TGTGCCAGCAGTTTATCTGGGGATGGCTACAATGAGCAGTTCTTC
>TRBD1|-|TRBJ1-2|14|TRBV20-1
CSARPGTGKNGYTF
TGCAGTGCTCGTCCCGGGACAGGGAAAAATGGCTACACCTTC
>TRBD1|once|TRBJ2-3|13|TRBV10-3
CAISETQGDTQYF
TGTGCCATCAGTGAAACACAGGGGGATACGCAGTATTTT